These T cell receptor beta chains were read from a single sample in a study of T cell responses to AZD1222 COVID-19 vaccine. Clones were sequenced by immunoSEQ multiplex PCR, and TCRdb holds only the in-frame ones, with some missing. The sample lists about 130,000 clones; approximately 90% were seen once. Material: peripheral blood, obtained on day 0 of AZD1222 vaccination. The receptors shown here come from an adult in good health. CDR3s include the opening cysteine and the closing phenylalanine or tryptophan. D genes are given only for firm matches. Some rows have no size entry. The others give once, few or many, or a class for an expanded clone.

16,TRBJ2-3,NA,TRBV5-1,NA,TGCGCCAGCAGCTTGGTCGCTGGGGTCAGCACAGATACGCAGTATTTT,CASSLVAGVSTDTQYF
14,TRBJ2-7,NA,TRBV9,NA,TGTGCCAGCAGCCTCGCGGCCTCGTCGGGGGAGCAGTACTTC,CASSLAASSGEQYF
12,TRBJ2-5,NA,TRBV30,NA,TGTGCCTGGGGCAAAGCTCCAGAGACCCAGTACTTC,CAWGKAPETQYF
12,TRBJ1-1,NA,TRBV6-1,NA,TGTGCCAGCAGTCAAGGGCCTCAGGCAGCTTTCTTT,CASSQGPQAAFF
18,TRBJ2-5,NA,TRBV9,TRBD1,TGTGCCAGCAGCACCTCGTCGGGGGGACAGGGTTTCCAAGAGACCCAGTACTTC,CASSTSSGGQGFQETQYF
12,TRBJ2-1,NA,TRBV7-9,NA,TGTGCCAGCAGACCGACAAACAATGAGCAGTTCTTC,CASRPTNNEQFF
14,TRBJ1-4,NA,TRBV6-1,TRBD1,TGTGCCAGCAGTGAAGGACAGGGGGGCGAAAAACTGTTTTTT,CASSEGQGGEKLFF
15,TRBJ1-5,NA,TRBV28,NA,TGTGCCAGCAGGGGCGGAGGGGCGAGCAATCAGCCCCAGCATTTT,CASRGGGASNQPQHF
13,TRBJ1-2,NA,TRBV28,NA,TGTGCCAGCGGGAGTGGGGCTTCCTATGGCTACACCTTC,CASGSGASYGYTF
13,TRBJ2-7,NA,TRBV10-3,NA,TGTGCCATCAGTGATGGCAGTTCCTACGAGCAGTACTTC,CAISDGSSYEQYF
15,TRBJ2-1,NA,TRBV6-5,TRBD2,TGTGCCAGCAGTTTCATAGCGGGGGCCAACAATGAGCAGTTCTTC,CASSFIAGANNEQFF
15,TRBJ2-2,NA,TRBV7-2,TRBD1,TGTGCCAGCAGCCCAGGGACAGGGAGGACCGGGGAGCTGTTTTTT,CASSPGTGRTGELFF
12,TRBJ2-7,NA,TRBV2,NA,TGTGCCACGGGACGCCCCCCCTACGAGCAGTACTTC,CATGRPPYEQYF
15,TRBJ1-1,NA,TRBV6-1,NA,TGTGCCAGCAGTGAACTCCCACAGGGAATCTCGACCAGCTTCTTT,CASSELPQGISTSFF
17,TRBJ1-3,NA,TRBV10-3,TRBD1,TGTGCCATCAGTGAGAGGGGACAGGGTTCCGCTGGAAACACCATATATTTT,CAISERGQGSAGNTIYF
14,TRBJ2-2,NA,TRBV7-9,NA,TGTGCCAGCAGCTCTAGCTCGAACACCGGGGAGCTGTTTTTT,CASSSSSNTGELFF
16,TRBJ1-5,NA,TRBV29-1,NA,TGCAGCGTTGTCCGGGGGGAGCTTTGCAGCAATCAGCCCCAGCATTTT,CSVVRGELCSNQPQHF
16,TRBJ1-6,NA,TRBV27,NA,TGTGCCAGCAGTTTAGAGGGGGGCTGGGGTAATTCACCCCTCCACTTT,CASSLEGGWGNSPLHF
13,TRBJ2-7,NA,TRBV19,TRBD1,TGTGCCAGCCACAGGGGGCCATCCTACGAGCAGTACTTC,CASHRGPSYEQYF
16,TRBJ1-4,NA,TRBV5-5,NA,TGTGCCAGCAGCTCCGCCGATTTGGGAGAAGGAGAAAAACTGTTTTTT,CASSSADLGEGEKLFF
14,TRBJ1-1,NA,TRBV7-2,NA,TGTGCCAGCAGCTCCGGGACCGTGAACACTGAAGCTTTCTTT,CASSSGTVNTEAFF
13,TRBJ2-6,NA,TRBV29-1,NA,TGCAGCGTTGCGGGATCTGGGGCCAACGTCCTGACTTTC,CSVAGSGANVLTF
13,TRBJ2-3,NA,TRBV10-3,NA,TGTGCCACCTCTAGAGAAAGCACAGATACGCAGTATTTT,CATSRESTDTQYF
18,TRBJ2-7,NA,TRBV13,TRBD1,TGTGCCAGCAGCTTCCAAGTGGGAGGACAGGGCCGTCCCTACGAGCAGTACTTC,CASSFQVGGQGRPYEQYF
16,TRBJ2-5,NA,TRBV9,TRBD2,TGTGCCAGCAGCGTGGCGGGGGGGTGGATGGAAGAGACCCAGTACTTC,CASSVAGGWMEETQYF
14,TRBJ2-5,NA,TRBV2,TRBD2,TGTGCCAGCTTGCTAGCGGGGGCACAAGAGACCCAGTACTTC,CASLLAGAQETQYF
15,TRBJ2-3,NA,TRBV15,NA,TGTGCCACCAGCAGAGATCGGGGGCGGGGTGATACGCAGTATTTT,CATSRDRGRGDTQYF
17,TRBJ1-3,NA,TRBV9,TRBD1,TGTGCCAGCAGCTACGGACAGGGGGGGATTACTGGAAACACCATATATTTT,CASSYGQGGITGNTIYF
15,TRBJ1-6,NA,TRBV4-1,TRBD1,TGCGCCAGCAGCCAGACGGGACAGGGGGTTTCACCCCTCCACTTT,CASSQTGQGVSPLHF
15,TRBJ1-6,NA,TRBV9,NA,TGTGCCAGCAGCCCCAGGGACAATTATAATTCACCCCTCCACTTT,CASSPRDNYNSPLHF
15,TRBJ2-1,NA,TRBV11-2,TRBD2,TGTGCCAGCAGCTTAATCGGGGGGGCCCTCAATGAGCAGTTCTTC,CASSLIGGALNEQFF
15,TRBJ2-1,once,TRBV5-1,NA,TGCGCCAGCAGCTTCGAACAGGGAGGCTACAATGAGCAGTTCTTC,CASSFEQGGYNEQFF
12,TRBJ1-2,once,TRBV7-8,NA,TGTGCCAGCAGGGGACAAGACTATGGCTACACCTTC,CASRGQDYGYTF
16,TRBJ1-2,NA,TRBV18,NA,TGTGCCAGCTCACCCCAGAGTGGAACCAGTAACTATGGCTACACCTTC,CASSPQSGTSNYGYTF
13,TRBJ1-1,NA,TRBV28,NA,TGTGCCAGCAGCCCGCTTATGGGACCAGAGGCTTTCTTT,CASSPLMGPEAFF
13,TRBJ1-4,NA,TRBV9,NA,TGTGCCAGCAGCGTAGGGAGTCGGGAAAAACTGTTTTTT,CASSVGSREKLFF
14,TRBJ2-1,NA,TRBV9,TRBD1,TGTGCCAGCAGCGTAGGGACAGGGGTCAATGAGCAGTTCTTC,CASSVGTGVNEQFF
18,TRBJ2-2,once,TRBV5-1,TRBD2,TGCGCCAGCAGCCACTTCCCGCGCGGGGGGGAGGTCACCGGGGAGCTGTTTTTT,CASSHFPRGGEVTGELFF
14,TRBJ2-1,NA,TRBV29-1,TRBD1,TGCAGCGCGAACGGGGACAGCACCCCCAATGAGCAGTTCTTC,CSANGDSTPNEQFF
14,TRBJ2-7,NA,TRBV7-6,NA,TGTGCCAGCAGCTTGGGTCCACTATTGTACGAGCAGTACTTC,CASSLGPLLYEQYF
13,TRBJ2-7,NA,TRBV29-1,NA,TGCAGCGTTGTGGGGGGTGGGATTTACGAGCAGTACTTC,CSVVGGGIYEQYF
15,TRBJ1-4,NA,TRBV4-3,NA,TGCGCCAGCAGCCAATCAGGGAGGATAAGTGAAAAACTGTTTTTT,CASSQSGRISEKLFF
17,TRBJ1-2,few,TRBV7-2,TRBD1,TGTGCCAGCAGCACCGGGACAGGGCCAACCATAAACTATGGCTACACCTTC,CASSTGTGPTINYGYTF
15,TRBJ2-2,NA,TRBV18,TRBD1,TGTGCCAGCTCAACCGGACAGGGTAACACCGGGGAGCTGTTTTTT,CASSTGQGNTGELFF
14,TRBJ2-3,NA,TRBV24-1,NA,TGTGCCACCAGTGATCCGGTAGGTACAGATACGCAGTATTTT,CATSDPVGTDTQYF
14,TRBJ1-6,NA,TRBV13,TRBD1,TGTGCCAGCAGCTACGGACAGGGAGGTTCACCCCTCCACTTT,CASSYGQGGSPLHF
14,TRBJ2-7,NA,TRBV19,TRBD2,TGTGCCAGTAGTACAGGACTAGCACGGGGCGAGCAGTACTTC,CASSTGLARGEQYF
15,TRBJ2-7,NA,TRBV5-1,TRBD1,TGCGCCAGCAGCTTGGAGGCCAGGGGGCACCACGAGCAGTACTTC,CASSLEARGHHEQYF
14,TRBJ2-7,NA,TRBV5-1,NA,TGCGCCAGCAGCTTGGTTCCAGCCTCCTACGAGCAGTACTTC,CASSLVPASYEQYF
15,TRBJ1-2,NA,TRBV27,NA,TGTGCCAGCAGTTTAATTCGGGCCGAAGGCTATGGCTACACCTTC,CASSLIRAEGYGYTF
12,TRBJ1-2,NA,TRBV20-1,TRBD1,TGCAGTGCTAATGACAGGGGCTATGGCTACACCTTC,CSANDRGYGYTF
14,TRBJ2-3,NA,TRBV27,TRBD2,TGTGCCAGCAGTCCTCTAGCGGGGGGCGGGGCGCCTTCTTTT,CASSPLAGGGAPSF
14,TRBJ1-5,once,TRBV10-3,NA,TGTGCCATCAGTAGATCGGGGTCGGGGCAGCCCCAGCATTTT,CAISRSGSGQPQHF
11,TRBJ1-2,NA,TRBV13,NA,TGTGCCAGCAGCTTAGACTATGGCTACACCTTC,CASSLDYGYTF
14,TRBJ1-4,NA,TRBV7-6,NA,TGTGCCAGCACCCCATGGAGGGAGGATGGGAAACTGTTTTTT,CASTPWREDGKLFF
12,TRBJ1-2,NA,TRBV28,NA,TGTGCCAGCAGGTTGACTAACTATGGCTACACCTTC,CASRLTNYGYTF
15,TRBJ2-7,NA,TRBV6-5,NA,TGTGCCAGCAGTTACTCGACAGCTTCGTCCTACGAGCAGTACTTC,CASSYSTASSYEQYF
15,TRBJ1-5,NA,TRBV28,TRBD1,TGTGCCAGCAGTTCCTGGGACAGGGTGAGGCAGCCCCAGCATTTT,CASSSWDRVRQPQHF
18,TRBJ2-6,once,TRBV24-1,TRBD1,TGTGCCACCAGTGAAGCCGGGACAGGGGGATCTGGGGCCAACGTCCTGACTTTC,CATSEAGTGGSGANVLTF